This T cell receptor (beta chain) was observed in a study of molecular identifiers for immune sequencing clone quantification. Study-wide context: Naive CD8 RNA (about 20,000 or 100,000 cells) was divided into five aliquots, with four sequenced.

CDR1 LNHDA and CDR2 SQIVND come from the germline V gene (reference sequence). The CDR3 is made up of 16 amino acids. The V and J ends lost 6 bases and 8 bases, in that order; junction bases with no gene match: 13. Notes on the study in general: The share of molecules held by clones above 20 RNA copies was over 97% in effector cells and under 1% in naive cells.

Based on a CD8+CD4-CCR7+CD45RA+ profile, naive CD8 T cells were sorted. Bulk libraries came from a prior protocol with listed TCR primers. Via MiXCR, TCRdb re-called the PCR reads, giving one row per CDR3 protein. The sample shows some 65,000 distinct CDR3 sequences, approximately 18% of them seen only once. Points on this clonotype: The antigen remains undetermined.

This chain joins TRBV19 and TRBJ2-1; 10 bases are shared with TRBD1. Input material: naive CD8+ T cells from blood, with Jurkat cell RNA spiked in. As to subset: FACS-sorted CD8+CD4-CCR7+CD45RA+ naive T cells. The TCR originated in a human donor in good health. Some libraries in this study had Jurkat cell RNA spiked in. CDR3 sequence: CASSPTRGTGVDEQFF. The DNA of the CDR3 is TGTGCCAGTAGCCCAACACGGGGGACAGGGGTGGATGAGCAGTTCTTC. The whole variable domain, remainder taken from reference TRBV19 and TRBJ2-1, is DGGITQSPKYLFRKEGQNVTLSCEQNLNHDAMYWYRQDPGQGLRLIYYSQIVNDFQKGDIAEGYSVSREKKESFPLTVTSAQKNPTAFYLCASSPTRGTGVDEQFFGPGTRLTVL.